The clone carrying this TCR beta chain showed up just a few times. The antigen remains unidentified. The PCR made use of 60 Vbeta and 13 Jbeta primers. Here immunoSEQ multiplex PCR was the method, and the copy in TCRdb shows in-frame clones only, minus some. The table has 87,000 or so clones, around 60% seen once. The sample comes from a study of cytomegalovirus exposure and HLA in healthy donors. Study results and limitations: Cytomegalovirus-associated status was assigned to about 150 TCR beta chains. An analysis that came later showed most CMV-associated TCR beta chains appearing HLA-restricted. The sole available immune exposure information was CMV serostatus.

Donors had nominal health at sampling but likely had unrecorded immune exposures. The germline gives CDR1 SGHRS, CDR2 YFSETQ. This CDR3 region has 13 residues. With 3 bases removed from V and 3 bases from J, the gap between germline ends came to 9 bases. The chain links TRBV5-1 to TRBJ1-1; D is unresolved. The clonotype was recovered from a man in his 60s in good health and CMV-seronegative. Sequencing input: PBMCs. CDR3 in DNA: TGCGCCAGCAGCTGGAGACCCCACACTGAAGCTTTCTTT. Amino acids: CASSWRPHTEAFF.